Below, one T cell receptor beta chain is given with its context. Assay used: immunoSEQ multiplex PCR; TCRdb lists only in-frame clones, some missing. The table has some 58,000 clones, about 85% seen once. These data belong to a study of OX40 agonist ivuxolimab in advanced cancers. Study context: Ivuxolimab doses were 0.01, 0.1, 0.3, 1.5, 3 or 10 mg/kg every 2 weeks. Males comprised 82.7% of the group, whose mean age was about 60 years (range 23 to 79).

The clonotype comes from an adult with an advanced solid tumor such as melanoma, head and neck, liver or kidney cancer. Sequenced material: CD4+ or CD8+ T cells sorted from blood, taken in a trial of the OX40 agonist ivuxolimab.

In DNA, the CDR3 is TGTGCCAGCAGTCGCTCGGGACTAGCGGACAATGAGCAGTTCTTC. Translating gives CASSRSGLADNEQFF. V usage is TRBV6-5 and J usage is TRBJ2-1; 11 nucleotides align to TRBD2. This CDR3 has 15 residues. Germline loops: CDR1 MNHEY, CDR2 SVGAGI. The trim removed 5 bases at V and 5 bases at J, leaving 5 bases unmatched.